This T cell receptor (beta chain) comes out of a study of cytotoxic CD8 clonotypes in ibrutinib-treated CLL. The wider study: After treatment lasting a median 12 months, range 6 to 36, response samples were collected.

Method: immunoSEQ multiplex PCR; TCRdb's copy keeps in-frame clones and lacks some. Found here are 50,000 to 65,000 clones, roughly 71% of them singletons; the top ten hold 43%. The TCR comes from a human donor with chronic lymphocytic leukemia. Specimen: PBMCs, collected after 12 months of ibrutinib treatment.

CDR3 sequence reads: CASSTGQVYQPQHF. CDR3 nucleotides: TGTGCCAGTAGTACCGGGCAGGTTTATCAGCCCCAGCATTTT. The chain employs TRBV19 and TRBJ1-5; D is unresolved. V was trimmed by 4 bases and J by 5 bases, leaving 12 bases between them. CDR3 length: 14 amino acids. CDR1 is LNHDA and CDR2 is SQIVND in the germline V gene (reference sequence). The whole variable domain, remainder taken from reference TRBV19 and TRBJ1-5, is DGGITQSPKYLFRKEGQNVTLSCEQNLNHDAMYWYRQDPGQGLRLIYYSQIVNDFQKGDIAEGYSVSREKKESFPLTVTSAQKNPTAFYLCASSTGQVYQPQHFGDGTRLSIL.